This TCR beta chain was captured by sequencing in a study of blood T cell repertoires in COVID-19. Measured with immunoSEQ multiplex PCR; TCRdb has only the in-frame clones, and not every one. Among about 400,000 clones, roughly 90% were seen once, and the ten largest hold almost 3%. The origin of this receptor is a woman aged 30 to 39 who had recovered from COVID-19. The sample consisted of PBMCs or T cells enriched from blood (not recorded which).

CDR3 DNA: TGCGCCAGCAGCTTGTCAGTCGGAGGAAACTATGGCTACACCTTC. The encoded protein is CASSLSVGGNYGYTF. The V call is TRBV5-1, the J call TRBJ1-2; no firm D call. V was cut by 1 base and J by 2 bases, with 12 bases left in between. CDR1 is SGHRS, CDR2 YFSETQ, per germline. This CDR3 has 15 residues.